These T cell receptor beta chains were read from a single sample in a study of blood T cell repertoires in COVID-19. TCRdb's table, derived via immunoSEQ multiplex PCR, lists solely in-frame clones and lacks some. The repertoire holds around 62,000 clones, with approximately 93% as singletons. Sequences were obtained from peripheral blood. The source is a man in his 70s with active COVID-19. Both conserved end residues are part of each CDR3. Fields, in order: J gene, clone size, V gene, D gene, CDR3 protein, CDR3 DNA. A D gene is named only where the DNA matches it firmly. Clone size appears in some rows only: once, few, many, or a class for an expanded clone.

>TRBJ1-4|.|TRBV7-6|TRBD1
CASSPRTGLDEKLFF
TGTGCCAGCAGCCCCCGGACAGGGTTGGATGAAAAACTGTTTTTT
>TRBJ1-2|.|TRBV5-3|.
CARSTPQDRANYGYTF
TGTGCCAGAAGCACCCCGCAGGACAGAGCTAACTATGGCTACACCTTC
>TRBJ1-2|.|TRBV5-1|.
CASSSGYEDGYTF
TGCGCCAGCAGCTCCGGGTACGAGGATGGCTACACCTTC
>TRBJ2-5|.|TRBV7-2|.
CASSLETRSRETQYF
TGTGCCAGCAGCTTAGAGACTAGATCTCGAGAGACCCAGTACTTC
>TRBJ1-1|.|TRBV19|.
CASSIVGQFEAFF
TGTGCCAGTAGTATAGTAGGACAGTTCGAAGCTTTCTTT
>TRBJ2-2|.|TRBV5-4|.
CASSRSGTGELFF
TGTGCCAGCAGCCGATCAGGGACCGGGGAGCTGTTTTTT
>TRBJ2-2|.|TRBV27|TRBD2
CASKRGDNTGELFF
TGTGCCAGCAAGCGGGGGGATAACACCGGGGAGCTGTTTTTT
>TRBJ2-2|.|TRBV11-2|.
CASSLRGRGDNTGELFF
TGTGCCAGCAGCTTACGGGGCAGGGGGGATAACACCGGGGAGCTGTTTTTT
>TRBJ2-2|.|TRBV24-1|TRBD1
CATSDSTGTGARELFF
TGTGCCACCAGTGACTCGACCGGGACAGGGGCCCGGGAGCTGTTTTTT
>TRBJ2-7|.|TRBV7-2|TRBD2
CASSLRGLAGGPTYEQYF
TGTGCCAGCAGCTTAAGGGGGCTAGCGGGGGGCCCTACTTACGAGCAGTACTTC
>TRBJ1-1|.|TRBV2|.
CASPQGREAFF
TGTGCCAGCCCGCAGGGCCGGGAAGCTTTCTTT
>TRBJ1-5|.|TRBV6-5|TRBD1
CASSGTALNQPQHF
TGTGCCAGCAGCGGGACAGCACTTAATCAGCCCCAGCATTTT
>TRBJ2-6|.|TRBV9|TRBD1
CASSPTGTGSIGTGANVLTF
TGTGCCAGCAGCCCTACCGGGACAGGGTCAATCGGGACTGGGGCCAACGTCCTGACTTTC
>TRBJ1-2|.|TRBV10-1|.
CASSESVWDLYGYTF
TGCGCCAGCAGTGAGTCGGTCTGGGACTTGTATGGCTACACCTTC
>TRBJ2-7|.|TRBV9|TRBD1
CASSVGGTGGARSYEQYF
TGTGCCAGCAGCGTAGGTGGGACAGGGGGCGCGAGGTCCTACGAGCAGTACTTC
>TRBJ2-2|.|TRBV2|TRBD2
CASSELWAAGLAETGELFF
TGTGCCAGCAGTGAATTGTGGGCCGCCGGACTAGCGGAAACCGGGGAGCTGTTTTTT
>TRBJ2-2|once|TRBV6-5|.
CASSFRHPNTGELFF
TGTGCCAGCAGTTTCAGGCATCCGAACACCGGGGAGCTGTTTTTT
>TRBJ1-4|.|TRBV27|TRBD1
CASRAQGANEKLFF
TGTGCCAGCAGGGCACAGGGGGCTAATGAAAAACTGTTTTTT
>TRBJ2-4|.|TRBV2|TRBD2
CASRQTSGGEGGIQYF
TGTGCCAGCAGACAGACTAGCGGAGGCGAAGGGGGCATTCAGTACTTC
>TRBJ1-1|.|TRBV6-1|TRBD1
CASSDRQGNTEAFF
TGTGCCAGCAGTGACCGACAGGGGAACACTGAAGCTTTCTTT
>TRBJ2-3|.|TRBV3-1/TRBV3-2|.
CASSRGSDTQYF
TGTGCCAGCAGCCGCGGTTCGGATACGCAGTATTTT
>TRBJ2-5|.|TRBV4-3|.
CASSQDGGSGETQYF
TGCGCCAGCAGCCAAGATGGGGGGAGTGGAGAGACCCAGTACTTC
>TRBJ2-2|.|TRBV2|.
CAIPGGPHTGELFF
TGTGCCATTCCGGGGGGCCCCCACACCGGGGAGCTGTTTTTT
>TRBJ2-5|.|TRBV6-6|TRBD1
CASSSTGVGQETQYF
TGTGCCAGCAGTTCGACAGGGGTCGGACAAGAGACCCAGTACTTC
>TRBJ2-2|.|TRBV6-4|.
CASSPELGGRSGELFF
TGTGCCAGCAGTCCCGAGCTCGGGGGGCGATCCGGGGAGCTGTTTTTT
>TRBJ1-1|.|TRBV29-1|TRBD1
CSGRQGNTEAFF
TGCAGCGGTAGACAGGGGAACACTGAAGCTTTCTTT
>TRBJ2-5|.|TRBV5-4|TRBD2
CASSSPAVIAGGGETQYF
TGTGCCAGCAGCTCCCCCGCGGTGATAGCGGGGGGAGGGGAGACCCAGTACTTC
>TRBJ1-2|.|TRBV6-6|TRBD1
CASRPGQGARGYTF
TGTGCCAGCAGACCCGGACAGGGGGCCCGGGGCTACACCTTC
>TRBJ1-4|.|TRBV18|.
CASSPAEAREKLFF
TGTGCCAGCTCACCGGCGGAGGCCCGTGAAAAACTGTTTTTT
>TRBJ2-7|.|TRBV11-2|.
CASSPKYEQYF
TGTGCCAGCAGCCCCAAATACGAGCAGTACTTC
>TRBJ2-2|.|TRBV2|TRBD1
CASEDRANTGELFF
TGTGCCAGTGAGGACAGGGCAAACACCGGGGAGCTGTTTTTT
>TRBJ1-6|.|TRBV25-1|.
CASSEFLGEASPLHF
TGTGCCAGCAGTGAATTTCTGGGAGAGGCTTCACCCCTCCACTTT
>TRBJ1-1|.|TRBV5-1|.
CASSAAGSNTEAFF
TGCGCCAGCAGCGCCGCCGGGTCGAACACTGAAGCTTTCTTT
>TRBJ2-1|.|TRBV5-6|.
CASSLGRSSYNEQFF
TGTGCCAGCAGCTTGGGGCGGAGCTCCTACAATGAGCAGTTCTTC
>TRBJ2-1|.|TRBV7-9|.
CASSLLIADISYNEQFF
TGTGCCAGCAGCCTTCTAATAGCGGATATCTCCTACAATGAGCAGTTCTTC
>TRBJ1-1|.|TRBV4-2|.
CASSQDGANTEAFF
TGTGCCAGCAGCCAAGATGGGGCGAACACTGAAGCTTTCTTT
>TRBJ2-3|once|TRBV20-1|.
CSATVGDTQYF
TGCAGTGCTACGGTCGGAGATACGCAGTATTTT
>TRBJ1-4|.|TRBV20-1|.
CSASDSLGEKLFF
TGCAGTGCTAGTGACAGTCTAGGAGAAAAACTGTTTTTT
>TRBJ2-2|.|TRBV14|.
CASSQAQQGSGELFF
TGTGCCAGCAGCCAAGCACAACAGGGCAGCGGGGAGCTGTTTTTT
>TRBJ2-6|.|TRBV5-1|.
CASSTGTGANVLTF
TGCGCCAGCTCGACAGGAACTGGGGCCAACGTCCTGACTTTC
>TRBJ2-2|once|TRBV10-3|.
CAISESAGTGELFF
TGTGCCATCAGTGAGTCCGCGGGGACCGGGGAGCTGTTTTTT
>TRBJ2-1|.|TRBV5-1|TRBD2
CASSWFGGEHNEQFF
TGCGCCAGCAGCTGGTTTGGGGGGGAGCACAATGAGCAGTTCTTC
>TRBJ2-3|.|TRBV11-2|TRBD1
CASSPGQAPDTQYF
TGTGCCAGCAGCCCAGGACAGGCCCCAGATACGCAGTATTTT
>TRBJ1-1|.|TRBV6-1|.
CASSERENTEAFF
TGTGCCAGCAGTGAGAGGGAGAACACTGAAGCTTTCTTT
>TRBJ2-1|.|TRBV6-1|TRBD2
CASSEFSTSRNEQFF
TGTGCCAGCAGTGAATTCTCGACTAGCCGGAATGAGCAGTTCTTC
>TRBJ2-1|.|TRBV5-1|.
CASRPMSSYNEQFF
TGCGCCAGCCGCCCAATGAGCTCCTACAATGAGCAGTTCTTC
>TRBJ2-1|.|TRBV5-1|TRBD2
CASSFGTSGGSYNEQFF
TGCGCCAGCAGCTTCGGGACTAGCGGGGGGTCCTACAATGAGCAGTTCTTC
>TRBJ2-5|.|TRBV5-8|TRBD2
CASSERLAGGPETQYF
TGTGCCAGCAGCGAGAGACTAGCGGGGGGGCCTGAGACCCAGTACTTC
>TRBJ1-5|.|TRBV6-5|TRBD1
CASRRTGDSNQPQHF
TGTGCCAGCAGGAGAACAGGGGATAGCAATCAGCCCCAGCATTTT